This passage covers 5 T cell receptor beta chains from one sample sequenced in a study of T cell repertoires in cytomegalovirus infection. Via MiXCR, TCRdb re-called the reads, giving one row per CDR3 protein. The profile shows about 180,000 distinct CDR3 sequences, about 18% of them singletons. The sequencing input was CD8+ T cells from PBMCs. These receptors came from a human donor in good health (CMV status not recorded). Some clones in this sample may be carry-over from other donors' samples.

Of note for this clonotype: Its ends do not fully match the called genes, so a read error is possible. The rearrangement uses TRBV10-3 and TRBJ2-1; TRBD1 aligns across 9 bases. CDR3 length: 16 amino acids. Per the germline V gene, CDR1 is ENHRY and CDR2 is SYGVKD. CDR3 nucleotides: TGTGCCATCAGTGAGACAGGGGGCACCCCTAACAATGAGAAGTTCTTC. It codes for CAISETGGTPNNEKFF.

This rearrangement joins TRBV20-1 to TRBJ1-1; a possible D gene is TRBD1 (6 bases). V lost 6 bases and J lost 0, with 20 bases in between. CDR1 and CDR2 (germline): DFQATT, SNEGSKA (reference sequence). The CDR3 consists of 16 residues. CDR3 nucleotides: TGCAGTGCCCGCGCCGGGGGCTTCTTCATGAACACTGAAGCTTTCTTT. Translated: CSARAGGFFMNTEAFF.

With regard to this clonotype: The missing conserved phenylalanine or tryptophan at the end of this CDR3 makes a read error likely. The V and J genes are TRBV7-8 and TRBJ1-4, with a tentative D call TRBD1 (6 bases). In germline, CDR1 is SGHVS, CDR2 FQNEAQ. This CDR3 region has 15 residues. V dropped 4 bases and J dropped 2 bases, with 11 bases sitting between them. In DNA form, the CDR3 reads TGTGCCAGCAGCTCCGCCGGGGGCACTAATGAAAAACTGTTTTCT. It yields the protein CASSSAGGTNEKLFS.

The rearrangement joins TRBV9 to TRBJ2-1; perhaps TRBD2 as D (6 bases). This CDR3 has 14 amino acids. The V gene lost 3 bases and the J gene lost 0 bases, with 7 bases spanning the gap. From germline, CDR1 is SGDLS and CDR2 YYNGEE. Written as DNA, the CDR3 is TGTGCCAGCAGCGGACTAGGCTCCTACAATGAGCAGTTCTTC. Its protein is CASSGLGSYNEQFF.

The chain joins TRBV7-6 to TRBJ1-1; 7 bases line up with TRBD1. Germline V gene sequence: CDR1 SGHVS, CDR2 FNYEAQ. Unmatched junction bases numbered 10, after V lost 5 bases and J lost 4 bases. There are 15 residues in the CDR3. The CDR3 protein is CASSQTGPSTTEAFF. The CDR3 DNA follows: TGTGCCAGCAGCCAGACAGGGCCTTCGACCACTGAAGCTTTCTTT.